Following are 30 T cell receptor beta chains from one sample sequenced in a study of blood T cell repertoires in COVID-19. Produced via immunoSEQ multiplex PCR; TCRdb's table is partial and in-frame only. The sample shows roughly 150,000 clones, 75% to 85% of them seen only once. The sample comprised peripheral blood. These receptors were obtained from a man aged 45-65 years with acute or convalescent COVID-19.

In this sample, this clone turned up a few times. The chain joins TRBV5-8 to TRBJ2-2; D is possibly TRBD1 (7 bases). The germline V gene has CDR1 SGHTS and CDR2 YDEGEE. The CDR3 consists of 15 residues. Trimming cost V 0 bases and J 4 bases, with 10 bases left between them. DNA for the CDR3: TGTGCCAGCAGCTTGGCCCAGGGGGGCACCGGGGAGCTGTTTTTT. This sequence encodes CASSLAQGGTGELFF.

CDR3 protein: CASSVGATNEKLFF. CDR3 coding DNA: TGTGCCAGCAGCGTCGGGGCAACTAATGAAAAACTGTTTTTT. The genes are TRBV9 and TRBJ1-4; no clear D gene. V was pared by 2 bases and J by 0 bases, with 5 bases between. CDR3 length: 14 amino acids. Per germline, CDR1 SGDLS and CDR2 YYNGEE.

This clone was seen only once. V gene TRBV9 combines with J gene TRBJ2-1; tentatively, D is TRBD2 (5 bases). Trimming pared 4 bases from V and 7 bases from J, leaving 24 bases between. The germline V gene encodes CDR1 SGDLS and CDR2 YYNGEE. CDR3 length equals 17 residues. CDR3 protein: CASSPRLGLAGMNEQFF. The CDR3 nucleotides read TGTGCCAGCAGCCCCCGACTGGGTCTAGCTGGTATGAATGAGCAGTTCTTC.

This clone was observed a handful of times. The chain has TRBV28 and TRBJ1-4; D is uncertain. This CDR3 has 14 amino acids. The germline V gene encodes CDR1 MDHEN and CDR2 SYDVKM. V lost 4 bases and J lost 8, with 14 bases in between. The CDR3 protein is CASSSGPGWEKLFF. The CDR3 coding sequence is TGTGCCAGCAGTTCCGGCCCGGGATGGGAAAAACTGTTTTTT.

CDR3 residues: CASSRGGTNTGELFF. CDR3 coding DNA: TGCGCCAGCAGCCGGGGAGGCACGAACACCGGGGAGCTGTTTTTT. This rearrangement joins TRBV10-2 to TRBJ2-2, with a tentative D call TRBD2 (6 bases). V gave up 6 bases and J gave up 0 bases, with 11 bases separating them. From germline, CDR1 is WSHSY and CDR2 SAAADI. CDR3 length: 15 amino acids.

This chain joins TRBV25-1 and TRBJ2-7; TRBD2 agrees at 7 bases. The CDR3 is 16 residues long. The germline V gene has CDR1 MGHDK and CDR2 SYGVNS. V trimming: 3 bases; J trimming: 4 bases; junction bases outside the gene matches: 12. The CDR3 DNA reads TGTGCCAGCAGTGACCAGGATGGACTAGAAAGGTACGAGCAGTACTTC. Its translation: CASSDQDGLERYEQYF.

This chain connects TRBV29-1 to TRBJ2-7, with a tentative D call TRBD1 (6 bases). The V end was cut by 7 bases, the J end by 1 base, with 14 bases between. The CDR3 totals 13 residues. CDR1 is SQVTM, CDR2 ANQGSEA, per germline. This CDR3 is CSARTTGSYEQYF. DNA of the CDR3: TGCAGCGCTCGTACCACAGGGTCCTACGAGCAGTACTTC.

The CDR3 protein is CASSRTPGEQYF. The CDR3, as DNA: TGCGCCAGCAGCCGTACCCCAGGCGAGCAGTACTTC. This chain joins TRBV4-1 and TRBJ2-7; D not resolved. CDR1 and CDR2 from the germline V gene are MGHRA and YSYEKL. With 4 bases removed from V and 6 bases from J, the gap between germline ends came to 10 bases. The CDR3 covers 12 residues.

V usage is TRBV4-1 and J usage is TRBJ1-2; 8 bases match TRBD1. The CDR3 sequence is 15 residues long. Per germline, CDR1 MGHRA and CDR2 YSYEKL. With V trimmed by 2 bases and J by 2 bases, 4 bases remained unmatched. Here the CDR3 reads CASSQSTGANYGYTF. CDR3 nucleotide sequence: TGCGCCAGCAGCCAATCGACAGGGGCGAACTATGGCTACACCTTC.

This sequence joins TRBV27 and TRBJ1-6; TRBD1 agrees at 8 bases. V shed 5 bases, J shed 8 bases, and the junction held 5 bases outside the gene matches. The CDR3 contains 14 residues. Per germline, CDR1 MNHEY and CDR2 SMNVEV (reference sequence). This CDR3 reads CASSLPGGDSPLHF. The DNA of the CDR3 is TGTGCCAGCAGTCTCCCAGGGGGCGATTCACCCCTCCACTTT.

The CDR3 is CASSLAGGDGQPQHF. In DNA form, the CDR3 reads TGTGCCAGCAGCCTCGCAGGGGGCGACGGGCAGCCCCAGCATTTT. V is TRBV9 and J is TRBJ1-5, with 8 bases lining up with TRBD1. The CDR3 spans 15 residues. The V gene's germline CDR1 is SGDLS and CDR2 YYNGEE. V shed 4 bases, J shed 7 bases, and the junction held 10 bases outside the gene matches.

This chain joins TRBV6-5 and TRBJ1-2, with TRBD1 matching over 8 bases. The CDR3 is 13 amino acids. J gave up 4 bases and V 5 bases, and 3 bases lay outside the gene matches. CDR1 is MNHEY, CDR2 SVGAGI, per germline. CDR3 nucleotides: TGTGCCAGCAGTCGACAGGGGTCCTATGGCTACACCTTC. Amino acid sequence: CASSRQGSYGYTF.

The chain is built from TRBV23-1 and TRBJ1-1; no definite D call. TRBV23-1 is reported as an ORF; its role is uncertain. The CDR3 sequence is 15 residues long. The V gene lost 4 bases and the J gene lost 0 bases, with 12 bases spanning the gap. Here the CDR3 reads CASSPPEQLNTEAFF. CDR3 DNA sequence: TGCGCCAGCAGTCCACCAGAACAGCTGAACACTGAAGCTTTCTTT.

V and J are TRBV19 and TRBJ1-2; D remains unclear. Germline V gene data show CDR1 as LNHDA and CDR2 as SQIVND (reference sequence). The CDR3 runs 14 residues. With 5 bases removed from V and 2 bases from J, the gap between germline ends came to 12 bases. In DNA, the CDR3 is TGTGCCAGTAGTCAACGGTCACAGAACTATGGCTACACCTTC. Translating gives CASSQRSQNYGYTF.

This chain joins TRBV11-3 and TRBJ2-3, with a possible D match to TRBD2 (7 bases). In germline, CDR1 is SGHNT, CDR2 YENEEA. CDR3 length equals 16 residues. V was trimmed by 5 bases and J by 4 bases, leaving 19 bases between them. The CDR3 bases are TGTGCCAGCAGCCCTAGGGGGGGAGCGATCCCAGATACGCAGTATTTT. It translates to CASSPRGGAIPDTQYF. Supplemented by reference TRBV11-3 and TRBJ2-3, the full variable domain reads EAGVVQSPRYKIIEKKQPVAFWCNPISGHNTLYWYLQNLGQGPELLIRYENEEAVDDSQLPKDRFSAERLKGVDSTLKIQPAELGDSAVYLCASSPRGGAIPDTQYFGPGTRLTVL.

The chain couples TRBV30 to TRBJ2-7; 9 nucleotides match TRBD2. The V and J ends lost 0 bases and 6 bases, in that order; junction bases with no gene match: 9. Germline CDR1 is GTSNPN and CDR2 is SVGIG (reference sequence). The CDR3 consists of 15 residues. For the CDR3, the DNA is TGTGCCTGGAGTGTACAGGGAGCGGGGGGTTCCGAGCAGTACTTC. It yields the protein CAWSVQGAGGSEQYF.

As DNA, the CDR3 is TGTGCCTGGAGCAGTCCGGGACACTCTGGAAACACCATATATTTT. Translation gives CAWSSPGHSGNTIYF. This rearrangement joins TRBV30 to TRBJ1-3, with TRBD1 as a possible D gene (6 bases). The CDR3 runs to 15 residues. V lost 3 bases, J lost 0 bases, and 12 bases lay in between. Germline CDR1 GTSNPN, CDR2 SVGIG (reference sequence).

The DNA for the CDR3 is TGTGCCAGCAGCGTTAGCGGGAGAGAAGGCGAGCAGTACTTC. Amino acid sequence: CASSVSGREGEQYF. The V call is TRBV9, the J call TRBJ2-7, with TRBD2 matching over 9 bases. V gave up 2 bases and J gave up 6 bases; unmatched junction bases: 6. CDR1 and CDR2 (germline): SGDLS, YYNGEE. This CDR3 region has 14 residues.

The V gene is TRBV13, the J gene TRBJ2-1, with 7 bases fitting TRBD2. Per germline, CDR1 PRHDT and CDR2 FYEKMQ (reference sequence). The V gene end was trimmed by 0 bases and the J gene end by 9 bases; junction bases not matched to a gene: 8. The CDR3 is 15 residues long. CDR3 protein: CASSLGAGEGIEQFF. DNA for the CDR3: TGTGCCAGCAGCTTAGGGGCGGGAGAAGGGATTGAGCAGTTCTTC.

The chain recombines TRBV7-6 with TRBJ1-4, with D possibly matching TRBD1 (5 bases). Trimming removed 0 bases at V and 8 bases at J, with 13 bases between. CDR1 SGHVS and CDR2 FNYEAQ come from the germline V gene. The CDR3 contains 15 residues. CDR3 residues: CASSLAWGGVEKLFF. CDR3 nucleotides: TGTGCCAGCAGCTTAGCATGGGGGGGGGTCGAAAAACTGTTTTTT.

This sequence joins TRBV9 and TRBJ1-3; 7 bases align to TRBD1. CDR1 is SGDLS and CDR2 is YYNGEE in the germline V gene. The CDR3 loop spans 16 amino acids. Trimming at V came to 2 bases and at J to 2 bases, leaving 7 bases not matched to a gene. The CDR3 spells CASSVSTGVAGNTIYF. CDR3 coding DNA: TGTGCCAGCAGCGTCTCCACAGGGGTGGCTGGAAACACCATATATTTT.

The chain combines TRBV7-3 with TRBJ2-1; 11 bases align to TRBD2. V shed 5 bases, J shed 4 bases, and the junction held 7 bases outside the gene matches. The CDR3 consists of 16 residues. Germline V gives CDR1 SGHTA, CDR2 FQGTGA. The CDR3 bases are TGTGCCAGCAGCAACGCGGGACTAGCGGTATACAATGAGCAGTTCTTC. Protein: CASSNAGLAVYNEQFF. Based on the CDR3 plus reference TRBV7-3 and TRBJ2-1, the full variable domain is GAGVSQTPSNKVTEKGKYVELRCDPISGHTALYWYRQSLGQGPEFLIYFQGTGAADDSGLPNDRFFAVRPEGSVSTLKIQRTERGDSAVYLCASSNAGLAVYNEQFFGPGTRLTVL.

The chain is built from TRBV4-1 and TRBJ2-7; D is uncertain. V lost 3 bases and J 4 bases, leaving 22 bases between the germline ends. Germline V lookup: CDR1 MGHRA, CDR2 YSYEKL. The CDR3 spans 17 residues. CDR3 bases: TGCGCCAGCAGCCACCGAGGAAACTCCCAGCACTTATACGAGCAGTACTTC. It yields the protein CASSHRGNSQHLYEQYF.

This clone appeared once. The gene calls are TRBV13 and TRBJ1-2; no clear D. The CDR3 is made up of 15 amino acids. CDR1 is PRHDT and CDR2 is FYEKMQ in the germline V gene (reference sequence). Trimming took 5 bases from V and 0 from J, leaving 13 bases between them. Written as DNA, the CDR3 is TGTGCCAGCAGCCCCCCGGGTCCTGCTAACTATGGCTACACCTTC. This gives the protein CASSPPGPANYGYTF.

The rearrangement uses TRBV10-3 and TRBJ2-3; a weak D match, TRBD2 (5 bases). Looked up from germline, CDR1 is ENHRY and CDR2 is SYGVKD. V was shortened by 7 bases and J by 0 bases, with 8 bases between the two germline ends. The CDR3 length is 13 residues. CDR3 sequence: CAITSGSTDTQYF. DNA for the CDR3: TGTGCCATCACTTCGGGGAGCACAGATACGCAGTATTTT.

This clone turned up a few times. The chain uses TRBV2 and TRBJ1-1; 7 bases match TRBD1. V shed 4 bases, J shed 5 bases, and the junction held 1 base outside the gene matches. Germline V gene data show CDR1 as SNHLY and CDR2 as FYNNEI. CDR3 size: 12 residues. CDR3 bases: TGTGCCAGCAGTGGACAGGGTACTGAAGCTTTCTTT. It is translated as CASSGQGTEAFF. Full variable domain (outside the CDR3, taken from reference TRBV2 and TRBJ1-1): EPEVTQTPSHQVTQMGQEVILRCVPISNHLYFYWYRQILGQKVEFLVSFYNNEISEKSEIFDDQFSVERPDGSNFTLKIRSTKLEDSAMYFCASSGQGTEAFFGQGTRLTVV.

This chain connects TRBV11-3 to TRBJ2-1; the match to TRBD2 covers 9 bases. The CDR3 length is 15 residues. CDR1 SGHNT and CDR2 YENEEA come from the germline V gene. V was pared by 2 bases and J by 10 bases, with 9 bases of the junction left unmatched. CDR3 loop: CASSLLAGGWREQFF. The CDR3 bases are TGTGCCAGCAGCTTACTGGCGGGAGGGTGGAGGGAGCAGTTCTTC.

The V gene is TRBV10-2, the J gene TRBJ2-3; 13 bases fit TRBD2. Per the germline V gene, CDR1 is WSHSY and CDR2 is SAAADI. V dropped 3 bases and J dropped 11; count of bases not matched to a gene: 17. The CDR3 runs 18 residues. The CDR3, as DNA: TGCGCCAGCAGTGAAGGAATTGGAGGGGGACTAGCGGGGCTAGTGCAGTATTTT. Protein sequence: CASSEGIGGGLAGLVQYF.

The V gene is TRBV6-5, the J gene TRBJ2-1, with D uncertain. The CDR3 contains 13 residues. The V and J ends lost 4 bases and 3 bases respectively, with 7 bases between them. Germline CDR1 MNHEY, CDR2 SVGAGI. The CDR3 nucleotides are TGTGCCAGCAGTTCCGCGAGCTACAATGAGCAGTTCTTC. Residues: CASSSASYNEQFF.

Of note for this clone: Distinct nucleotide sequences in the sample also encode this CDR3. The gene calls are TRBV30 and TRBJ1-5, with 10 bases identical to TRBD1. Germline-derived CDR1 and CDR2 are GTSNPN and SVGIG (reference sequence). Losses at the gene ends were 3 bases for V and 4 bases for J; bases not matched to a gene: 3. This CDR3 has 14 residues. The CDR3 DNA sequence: TGTGCCTGGAGCCCGGGACAGGGGAATCAGCCCCAGCATTTT. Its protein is CAWSPGQGNQPQHF.